What follows is one TCR beta chain and its context. Its antigen remains unidentified. No qualities accompany the bases; no much larger clone lies one base away. This sample was included in a study of T cells in Graves' hyperthyroidism and ophthalmopathy (dated by TCRdb to the late 2010s). Some background on the complete study: To identify distinguishing TCR V-J signatures, a discovery cohort of about a hundred patients was used, comprising 43 with Graves' ophthalmopathy and some 60 with stable Graves' hyperthyroidism. Prospective prediction of ophthalmopathy was tested in an independent validation cohort of 18 to 20 hyperthyroidism patients and 17 patients who later progressed to ophthalmopathy. The roughly 90 discovery patients were divided at random into training and test sets in a 7:3 ratio. Thyroid tissue and blood T-cell repertoires from more than five Graves' hyperthyroidism patients were also compared in the study. After blood sampling, hyperthyroidism patients were treated with methimazole at a starting dose of 30 mg daily, and ophthalmopathy patients were treated with high-dose intravenous methylprednisolone. The paper reports TCR Vbeta CDR3 sequencing of approximately 140 peripheral blood samples: around 41 ophthalmopathy, around 80 hyperthyroidism and roughly 17 progressor patients. Results the study describes overall, beyond this receptor: Blood samples also contained most of the expanded thyroid clonotypes (frequency above 0.001), which suggests that blood repertoires may reflect thyroid immune responses. In validation, the model predicted progression to ophthalmopathy with roughly 66% sensitivity and approximately 74% specificity, a median of approximately 6.5 months before onset. No statistical method was used to fix the sample size in advance, and group allocation was not hidden from the investigators. A model built on a 13 V-J signature distinguished ophthalmopathy from stable hyperthyroidism, reaching about 88% sensitivity and approximately 81% specificity in cross-validation and 80%/75% in testing.

TCR beta CDR3 regions were amplified from RNA transcripts. A first-round RT-PCR of the TCR CDR3 used the HTBI primer set with the Qiagen OneStep RT-PCR kit. The libraries were constructed in a second round of multiplex PCR and then size-selected and purified. Paired-end sequencing of the libraries was performed with 100 bp reads on an Illumina HiSeq2000. On the authors' methods: Raw data were processed with SOAPnuke, discarding reads with adapters, uncalled bases, mean Phred below 15, or no exact constant-primer or identifier match. COPE v1.2.5 was used to merge high-quality paired reads, and clonotypes were defined as unique nucleotide sequences. MiTCR v1.1 was used to align clonotypes to the IMGT TRBV, TRBD and TRBJ reference segments. Analysis was restricted to V-J combinations with a frequency above 0.0001, which covered 98% to 99.2% of repertoires. The TCS score was defined as the ratio of F50 (clonal expansion) to E x V (chaos), calculated using BLOSUM62-based TCRdist between CDR3 peptides within each V-J. Welch's t-statistics and random forest reduced 500 to 650 V-J features to some 14, which were used in a naive Bayes classifier (R e1071). Thyroid-blood repertoire similarity was quantified with the Morisita-Horn index. In TCRdb, the public reads were trimmed at Q25 with fastp and aligned with MiXCR, with productive beta chains retained. For every CDR3 protein sequence, its rows merge into one entry that carries the most common genes and DNA. The V and J calls and clone size come from TCRdb's table, not from the authors' own analysis. This sample holds 650,000 to 800,000 distinct CDR3 sequences; about 45% were observed only once. The ten largest clones take up under 8.5% of the sample.

Including the terminal cysteine and phenylalanine, the CDR3 comprises 15 residues. Here the CDR3 DNA is all that survives: 45 bases in frame from base 1. The germline V gene provides CDR1 SGHTA and CDR2 FQGNSA. Cut back by 3 bases and 7 bases, the V and J ends lie 16 bases apart. Exclusion was applied to patients with uncontrolled infections, other autoimmune diseases, pregnancy or lactation. Diagnoses were established on the basis of clinical symptoms, serum thyroxine and TRAb, thyroid ultrasound, and orbital computed tomography. Total RNA was extracted using Trizol reagent, and RNA quality was assessed on an Agilent 2100 Bioanalyzer.

The sequencing input was peripheral blood or thyroid tissue (not recorded which). The receptor was isolated from an adult man with Graves' disease, either hyperthyroidism or ophthalmopathy (not recorded which). The chain was built from TRBV7-2 and TRBJ1-5; the D gene identity is not certain. CDR3 reads: CASSLAERSSQPQHF. The bases read TGTGCCAGCAGCTTGGCGGAACGAAGCAGCCAGCCCCAGCATTTT.